The next 32 T cell receptor beta chains were all read from a single sample in a study of graft-versus-host responses after intestinal transplantation. Method: immunoSEQ multiplex PCR; TCRdb's copy keeps in-frame clones and lacks some. This table holds around 97,000 clones, roughly 91% found once. Their cognate antigens are unknown. The sequenced sample was unstimulated CD4+ T cells sorted from spleen or lymph node cells, obtained before transplant. The receptors come from a human donor who was the organ donor for an intestinal transplant.

The chain uses TRBV4-2 and TRBJ2-7, with D perhaps matching TRBD2 (6 bases). Between the trimmed V and J ends, which lost 4 bases and 2 bases, there was a span of 15 bases. Per germline, CDR1 LGHNA and CDR2 YNFKEQ. CDR3 length equals 15 residues. The CDR3 sequence: CASSRRREDPYEQYF. The DNA for the CDR3 is TGTGCCAGCAGCCGGAGGAGGGAGGATCCCTACGAGCAGTACTTC.

The rearrangement links TRBV29-1 to TRBJ1-2; a weak D match, TRBD1 (6 bases). The CDR3 covers 13 residues. Germline values: CDR1 SQVTM, CDR2 ANQGSEA. V lost 4 bases and J lost 6, with 15 bases in between. In DNA, the CDR3 is TGCAGCGTTGTCGGCAGGGGATTGGATGGCTACACCTTC. It translates to CSVVGRGLDGYTF.

The gene calls are TRBV11-2 and TRBJ2-5, with D possibly matching TRBD2 (7 bases). CDR3 length: 14 residues. CDR1 and CDR2 from the germline V gene are SGHAT and FQNNGV. V dropped 5 bases and J dropped 4 bases, with 14 bases sitting between them. For the CDR3, the DNA is TGTGCCAGCAGCCCACGAAGGGGGGGAGAGACCCAGTACTTC. Translation gives CASSPRRGGETQYF. The variable domain in full, completed from reference TRBV11-2 and TRBJ2-5, reads EAGVAQSPRYKIIEKRQSVAFWCNPISGHATLYWYQQILGQGPKLLIQFQNNGVVDDSQLPKDRFSAERLKGVDSTLKIQPAKLEDSAVYLCASSPRRGGETQYFGPGTRLLVL.

The chain couples TRBV2 to TRBJ1-6; D perhaps matches TRBD1 (5 bases). CDR3 length: 12 residues. Germline loops: CDR1 SNHLY, CDR2 FYNNEI. The germline V and J ends were trimmed by 6 bases and 7 bases, with 7 bases remaining between them. Here the CDR3 reads CASRRGNSPLHF. The CDR3 DNA sequence: TGTGCCAGCAGAAGGGGAAATTCACCCCTCCACTTT.

This chain links TRBV5-4 with TRBJ1-4; 8 nucleotides agree with TRBD1. The CDR3 has 15 amino acids. In germline, CDR1 is SGHNT, CDR2 YYREEE (reference sequence). V lost 4 bases, J lost 5 bases, and 7 bases stayed unmatched. The CDR3 nucleotides are TGTGCCAGCAGCCGGACGGGACAGGACAATGAAAAACTGTTTTTT. Its protein is CASSRTGQDNEKLFF.

On this clone: Germline and junction disagree at one end, which may indicate a read error. This rearrangement joins TRBV5-4 to TRBJ2-7, with TRBD1 matching 7 bases. The CDR3 is 12 residues long. The germline gives CDR1 SGHNT, CDR2 YYREEE (reference sequence). This chain's CDR3 is CASSLPQDRLNF. The CDR3 nucleotides read TGTGCCAGCAGCTTGCCCCAGGACAGGCTGAACTTC.

The rearrangement links TRBV9 to TRBJ2-2; no reliable D call. From germline, CDR1 is SGDLS and CDR2 YYNGEE. The ends were cut back, 4 bases at V and 4 bases at J, with 17 bases in the middle. This CDR3 has 16 amino acids. CDR3: CASSPPGLTGTGELFF. The CDR3 nucleotides are TGTGCCAGCAGCCCCCCGGGTCTCACGGGCACCGGGGAGCTGTTTTTT.

The V call is TRBV19, the J call TRBJ2-3; possibly TRBD2 for D (6 bases). In germline, CDR1 is LNHDA, CDR2 SQIVND (reference sequence). CDR3 length equals 15 residues. V was pared by 3 bases and J by 0 bases, with 10 bases between. CDR3 residues: CASSIWRGSTDTQYF. CDR3 in DNA: TGTGCCAGTAGTATTTGGCGGGGAAGCACAGATACGCAGTATTTT.

The chain carries TRBV18 and TRBJ1-1; D gene unclear. CDR1 and CDR2 from the germline V gene are KGHSH and LQKENI. This CDR3 has 14 residues. V dropped 4 bases and J dropped 3 bases, with 12 bases sitting between them. CDR3 region: CASSRSPGDTEAFF. In DNA, the CDR3 is TGTGCCAGCTCACGTTCTCCCGGGGACACTGAAGCTTTCTTT.

The chain is built from TRBV4-3 and TRBJ2-1, with 9 bases identical to TRBD1. The V gene's germline CDR1 is LGHNA and CDR2 YSLEER. The CDR3 is 16 residues long. J gave up 8 bases and V 1 base, and 9 bases lay outside the gene matches. The CDR3 sequence is CASSQVPGTGRDEQFF. In DNA, the CDR3 is TGCGCCAGCAGCCAAGTGCCCGGGACAGGGAGGGATGAGCAGTTCTTC.

J is TRBJ2-3 and V is TRBV7-2; 13 nucleotides agree with TRBD2. The CDR3 spans 16 residues. Germline CDR1 reads SGHTA; CDR2 reads FQGNSA. V lost 3 bases and J lost 4; bases outside the gene matches: 4. CDR3 nucleotide sequence: TGTGCCAGCAGCTTGGGACTAGCGGGGAGGGCAGATACGCAGTATTTT. It encodes CASSLGLAGRADTQYF.

This clone was seen just once. The chain couples TRBV10-1 to TRBJ1-1; D gene unclear. Germline V lookup: CDR1 WNHNN, CDR2 SYGVQD (reference sequence). V shed 6 bases and J shed 5 bases, with 13 bases lying between them. The CDR3 runs to 13 residues. The CDR3 spells CASRGGPRTEAFF. The CDR3 coding sequence is TGCGCCAGCAGGGGAGGACCGAGAACTGAAGCTTTCTTT.

The rearrangement joins TRBV4-1 to TRBJ2-3, with TRBD2 identical over 8 bases. The CDR3 sequence is 18 residues long. V shed 2 bases, J shed 2 bases, and the junction held 12 bases outside the gene matches. CDR1 and CDR2 (germline): MGHRA, YSYEKL. For the CDR3, the DNA is TGCGCCAGCAGCCAACCCCGGGGTGGCGGGGGGCTCACAGATACGCAGTATTTT. This gives the protein CASSQPRGGGGLTDTQYF.

The rearrangement joins TRBV4-2 to TRBJ2-3; weak D call: TRBD2 (7 bases). Germline CDR1 reads LGHNA; CDR2 reads YNFKEQ. The CDR3 has 16 amino acids. V was trimmed by 6 bases and J by 0 bases, leaving 16 bases between them. CDR3: CASRTGGGASTDTQYF. The CDR3 nucleotides are TGTGCCAGCAGAACGGGTGGGGGGGCTAGCACAGATACGCAGTATTTT.

This chain joins TRBV4-3 and TRBJ2-1; 12 positions agree with TRBD2. CDR3 length: 15 residues. The V and J ends lost 4 bases and 6 bases, in that order; junction bases with no gene match: 4. CDR1 and CDR2 from the germline V gene are LGHNA and YSLEER. The CDR3 spells CASSLLAGGPNEQFF. In nucleotides, the CDR3 is TGCGCCAGCAGCCTCCTAGCGGGGGGGCCCAATGAGCAGTTCTTC.

The table lists this clone with a few counts. J is TRBJ1-2 and V is TRBV19, with D unclear. CDR1 is LNHDA and CDR2 is SQIVND in the germline V gene (reference sequence). V shed 5 bases and J shed 8 bases, with 15 bases lying between them. The CDR3 loop spans 13 amino acids. The CDR3 protein is CASSASGSRGYTF. The CDR3 DNA follows: TGTGCCAGTAGTGCCTCGGGGAGCCGGGGCTACACCTTC.

This clone was picked up one time. This CDR3 is CASGRSEEQFF. CDR3 nucleotide sequence: TGTGCCAGCGGAAGGAGTGAGGAGCAGTTCTTC. V usage is TRBV6-6 and J usage is TRBJ2-1; D ambiguous. The germline V and J ends were trimmed by 8 bases and 10 bases, with 12 bases remaining between them. This CDR3 has 11 residues. CDR1 MNHNY and CDR2 SVGAGI come from the germline V gene (reference sequence).

A few counts support this clone. V usage is TRBV6-5 and J usage is TRBJ1-1; D gene unclear. Germline V gene sequence: CDR1 MNHEY, CDR2 SVGAGI. V gave up 6 bases and J gave up 0 bases, with 8 bases separating them. The CDR3 runs to 13 residues. CDR3 residues: CASSWSLNTEAFF. As DNA, the CDR3 is TGTGCCAGCAGCTGGAGCCTGAACACTGAAGCTTTCTTT.

This chain connects TRBV27 to TRBJ2-7; D unresolved. The germline V gene has CDR1 MNHEY and CDR2 SMNVEV (reference sequence). This CDR3 contains 15 residues. The ends were cut back, 5 bases at V and 3 bases at J, with 17 bases in the middle. The CDR3 nucleotides are TGTGCCAGCAGTGTCGGCCACCGACTCGGCTACGAGCAGTACTTC. It encodes CASSVGHRLGYEQYF.

The chain has TRBV2 and TRBJ2-1, with 8 positions matching TRBD2. With 8 bases clipped from V and 10 bases from J, the junction kept 7 bases outside the gene matches. The CDR3 is 12 amino acids. From germline, CDR1 is SNHLY and CDR2 FYNNEI. DNA for the CDR3: TGTGCCAGCGCGGGACTAGGGATCGAGCAGTTCTTC. Its protein product is CASAGLGIEQFF.

Turning to this clone: An end of the junction does not agree with germline; a read error may underlie this. The sample carries other DNA sequences with the same CDR3. The V and J genes are TRBV7-9 and TRBJ1-2; no definite D call. Germline values: CDR1 SEHNR, CDR2 FQNEAQ (reference sequence). The CDR3 runs 13 residues. DNA for the CDR3: TGCGCCAGCGGGAGTTCAGGCGTGGCTGGCTACACCTTC. Translated, it gives CASGSSGVAGYTF.

The CDR3 DNA reads as TGCGCCAGCAGCCTCGCGACTAGCCCTGAGACCCAGTACTTC. Translated: CASSLATSPETQYF. The chain combines TRBV4-3 with TRBJ2-5, with TRBD2 matching over 7 bases. The CDR3 has 14 residues. V shed 4 bases, J shed 5 bases, and the junction held 7 bases outside the gene matches. Germline CDR1 is LGHNA and CDR2 is YSLEER.

The sample holds one count of this clone. The junction shows a germline mismatch at one end, possibly a read error. V and J are TRBV5-4 and TRBJ1-2; a possible D gene is TRBD1 (5 bases). The CDR3 loop spans 11 amino acids. Germline-derived CDR1 and CDR2 are SGHNT and YYREEE (reference sequence). In DNA, the CDR3 is TGTGCCAGCGCCGTAGGCGGGGACGTCAACTTC. It specifies CASAVGGDVNF.

This chain uses TRBV6-5 with TRBJ2-3; 10 bases line up with TRBD2. CDR1 MNHEY and CDR2 SVGAGI come from the germline V gene. The CDR3 loop spans 16 amino acids. V shed 0 bases, J shed 4 bases, and the junction held 4 bases outside the gene matches. CDR3 residues: CASSYSRLAGPDTQYF. The CDR3 region has the DNA TGTGCCAGCAGTTACTCACGACTAGCGGGCCCAGATACGCAGTATTTT.

The rearrangement links TRBV7-6 to TRBJ1-2; 10 bases agree with TRBD1. The CDR3 runs to 17 residues. Germline CDR1 and CDR2: SGHVS and FNYEAQ. V was pared by 3 bases and J by 2 bases, with 9 bases of the junction left unmatched. The CDR3 region is CASSFVPGQGTNYGYTF. The CDR3 nucleotides read TGTGCCAGCAGCTTCGTTCCGGGACAGGGGACAAACTATGGCTACACCTTC.

The table lists this clone with a count of one. The CDR3 nucleotides are TGCGCCAGCAGCCAAGACAGTAAAGCGGGCCCTACTTACAATGAGCAGTTCTTC. Its translation: CASSQDSKAGPTYNEQFF. This chain uses TRBV5-1 with TRBJ2-1; weak D call: TRBD2 (6 bases). Between the trimmed V and J ends, which lost 4 bases and 4 bases, there was a span of 24 bases. Germline CDR1 is SGHRS and CDR2 is YFSETQ. This CDR3 region has 18 residues.

This clone is a singleton in its sample. The chain combines TRBV4-2 with TRBJ2-7, with 7 positions matching TRBD1. V was pared by 2 bases and J by 2 bases, with 9 bases of the junction left unmatched. The CDR3 loop spans 16 amino acids. The germline V gene encodes CDR1 LGHNA and CDR2 YNFKEQ. Here the CDR3 reads CASSQSQGTPTYEQYF. For the CDR3, the DNA is TGTGCCAGCAGCCAATCACAGGGGACCCCTACCTACGAGCAGTACTTC.

The V gene is TRBV5-4, the J gene TRBJ1-1; D unclear. V was cut by 4 bases and J by 5 bases, with 15 bases left in between. CDR3 size: 14 residues. From germline, CDR1 is SGHNT and CDR2 YYREEE (reference sequence). CDR3 amino acids: CASSLGNSRTEAFF. CDR3 in DNA: TGTGCCAGCAGCCTGGGGAACAGCAGAACTGAAGCTTTCTTT.

This sequence joins TRBV23-1 and TRBJ1-1, with TRBD1 matching 7 bases. TRBV23-1 is an open reading frame, and its role is uncertain. The V gene end was trimmed by 4 bases and the J gene end by 4 bases; junction bases not matched to a gene: 3. The CDR3 is 13 amino acids. As DNA, the CDR3 is TGCGCCAGCAGTCCTCAGGGGGGCACTGAAGCTTTCTTT. It specifies CASSPQGGTEAFF.

The V call is TRBV7-6, the J call TRBJ1-2; TRBD1 might be the D (6 bases). From germline, CDR1 is SGHVS and CDR2 FNYEAQ. CDR3 length: 14 residues. Trimming pared 5 bases from V and 4 bases from J, leaving 14 bases between. CDR3 coding DNA: TGTGCCAGCAGCAAAGAGACAGGCAGCTATGGCTACACCTTC. Translating gives CASSKETGSYGYTF.

Worth noting for this clone: Mismatch with germline at one junction end may stem from a read error. This chain joins TRBV4-2 and TRBJ1-2; no definite D call. The CDR3 extends over 18 amino acids. Germline V gene lookup returns CDR1 LGHNA and CDR2 YNFKEQ. The CDR3 loop is CASSQEEGLAGPVRPLAF. CDR3 coding DNA: TGTGCCAGCAGCCAAGAGGAGGGTTTGGCCGGACCGGTACGGCCTCTAGCCTTC.

The chain employs TRBV15 and TRBJ1-3, with D hard to call. Trimming took off 3 bases at V and 0 bases at J, with 9 bases between the two ends. This CDR3 spans 15 amino acids. CDR1 is LNHNV and CDR2 is YYDKDF in the germline V gene (reference sequence). In DNA, the CDR3 is TGTGCCACCAGCAGGTGGGCAGGCTCTGGAAACACCATATATTTT. Translating it yields CATSRWAGSGNTIYF.